The clone carrying this TCR beta chain was seen a handful of times. The antigen is unknown. The data originate from a study of blood T cells in healthy people across ages. Then a second PCR, running roughly 7 to 11 cycles, was carried out with a sample-barcoded 5' primer and a J-beta primer mix. TCRdb ran MiXCR on the 5' RACE reads and lists one entry per CDR3 protein. The data show about 1.8 million distinct CDR3 sequences, roughly 52% seen once. The CDR3 length is 15 residues. In germline, CDR1 is LGHNA, CDR2 YSLEER. V dropped 1 base and J dropped 3 bases, with 10 bases sitting between them. Study observations and caveats: Both naive CD4+ cell counts and diversity were greater in long-lived donors than in aged donors.

This receptor was taken from a middle-aged woman in good health. The chain couples TRBV4-3 to TRBJ2-1; D gene uncertain. The sample was blood. This CDR3 reads CASSQAPGSYNEQFF. The DNA of the CDR3 is TGCGCCAGCAGCCAAGCTCCGGGCAGCTACAATGAGCAGTTCTTC.